A selection of T cell receptor beta chains follows, all from one sample in a study of vaccination effects on CD4 cells after COVID-19. Their recognized antigens are unknown. TCRdb keeps only in-frame clones here, not all; method: immunoSEQ multiplex PCR. The repertoire consists of about 41,000 clones, with 70% occurring once and the leading ten covering roughly 24%. Sequenced material: CD4+ T cells from PBMCs cultured with HCoV-OC43 spike peptides, taken before COVID-19 vaccination. These receptors all come from a human donor who received a COVID-19 vaccine. The CDR3 runs from the conserved cysteine through the conserved F or W. The D gene is left open where the match is weak. Not all rows give a size; the values are once, few, many and, for expanded clones, a class.

TRBV28	-	-	TRBJ2-7	CASSLVGGYEQYF	TGTGCCAGCAGTTTAGTTGGCGGCTACGAGCAGTACTTC
TRBV7-2	-	-	TRBJ2-2	CASSRTPGGNTGELFF	TGTGCCAGCAGCCGGACGCCGGGCGGCAACACCGGGGAGCTGTTTTTT
TRBV18	-	-	TRBJ2-1	CASSLIGAYNEQFF	TGTGCCAGCTCACTAATAGGCGCCTACAATGAGCAGTTCTTC
TRBV2	TRBD1	-	TRBJ1-4	CASSDGTGDEKLFF	TGTGCCAGCAGTGATGGGACAGGGGATGAAAAACTGTTTTTT
TRBV7-8	-	few	TRBJ2-2	CASSFPDQRRELFF	TGTGCCAGCAGCTTCCCGGACCAGAGAAGGGAGCTGTTTTTT
TRBV2	-	-	TRBJ1-2	CASSVYNNYGYTF	TGTGCCAGCAGTGTTTACAATAACTATGGCTACACCTTC
TRBV12-5	TRBD1	-	TRBJ2-5	CASANDRVETQYF	TGTGCTAGTGCCAACGACAGGGTGGAGACCCAGTACTTC
TRBV18	-	-	TRBJ2-5	CASSPDVQTQYF	TGTGCCAGCTCACCAGACGTTCAGACCCAGTACTTC
TRBV18	-	-	TRBJ1-3	CASSPPGGTYSGNTIYF	TGTGCCAGCTCACCACCGGGAGGGACCTACTCTGGAAACACCATATATTTT
TRBV9	-	-	TRBJ2-1	CASSASSRSSYNEQFF	TGTGCCAGCAGCGCATCATCTAGGAGCTCCTACAATGAGCAGTTCTTC
TRBV10-3	-	-	TRBJ2-2	CAILDTGELFF	TGTGCCATCCTAGACACCGGGGAGCTGTTTTTT
TRBV3-1/TRBV3-2	-	-	TRBJ1-2	CASSFRTLRPGYGYTF	TGTGCCAGCAGCTTTCGGACCCTAAGACCTGGCTATGGCTACACCTTC
TRBV14	-	-	TRBJ1-3	CASSRTYSGNTIYF	TGTGCCAGCAGCAGAACTTACTCTGGAAACACCATATATTTT
TRBV3-1/TRBV3-2	-	-	TRBJ1-5	CASSQGSNQPQHF	TGTGCCAGCAGTCAGGGTAGCAATCAGCCCCAGCATTTT
TRBV19	TRBD1	-	TRBJ1-2	CASSSGGGAGTVYGYTF	TGTGCCAGTAGTTCCGGAGGGGGGGCCGGGACAGTCTATGGCTACACCTTC
TRBV4-1	TRBD2	-	TRBJ2-5	CASSQDVVAGGWAETQYF	TGCGCCAGCAGCCAAGATGTTGTAGCGGGAGGTTGGGCTGAGACCCAGTACTTC
TRBV5-1	-	-	TRBJ1-6	CASRERNNSPLHF	TGCGCCAGCAGGGAGAGAAATAATTCACCCCTCCACTTT
TRBV4-2	TRBD1	-	TRBJ1-3	CASSQEGTGASGNTIYF	TGTGCCAGCAGCCAAGAGGGGACAGGGGCCTCTGGAAACACCATATATTTT
TRBV19	TRBD1	-	TRBJ1-5	CASTDATGGNQPQHF	TGTGCCAGTACCGACGCCACAGGGGGAAATCAGCCCCAGCATTTT
TRBV5-1	TRBD1	once	TRBJ1-4	CASSAGQGSPSNEKLFF	TGCGCCAGCAGCGCTGGACAGGGTAGTCCGTCTAATGAAAAACTGTTTTTT
TRBV19	-	-	TRBJ2-1	CASSPQYGEQFF	TGTGCCAGTAGTCCTCAGTACGGTGAGCAGTTCTTC
TRBV3-1/TRBV3-2	-	medium-sized	TRBJ2-7	CASSQADYEQYF	TGTGCCAGCAGCCAAGCGGACTACGAGCAGTACTTC
TRBV19	TRBD1	-	TRBJ1-5	CASSISGGNQPQHF	TGTGCCAGTAGTATCTCAGGGGGGAATCAGCCCCAGCATTTT
TRBV7-2	-	once	TRBJ1-1	CASSLGGVQAFF	TGTGCCAGCAGCTTAGGGGGGGTACAAGCTTTCTTT
TRBV4-2	-	-	TRBJ1-2	CASSQDLHGTNYGYTF	TGTGCCAGCAGCCAAGATCTTCACGGAACTAACTATGGCTACACCTTC
TRBV28	TRBD1	once	TRBJ1-5	CASSSGQGARGQPQHF	TGTGCCAGCAGTAGCGGACAGGGGGCGAGGGGCCAGCCCCAGCATTTT
TRBV19	TRBD1	-	TRBJ1-2	CASSIDQAGGGYGYTF	TGTGCCAGTAGTATAGATCAGGCAGGGGGCGGCTATGGCTACACCTTC
TRBV5-1	TRBD1	-	TRBJ1-2	CASSLSRGGVMTGYTF	TGCGCCAGCAGCTTGAGCAGGGGGGGAGTGATGACTGGCTACACCTTC
TRBV5-4	TRBD1	-	TRBJ1-1	CASSRTGGTEAFF	TGTGCCAGCAGCCGGACAGGGGGCACTGAAGCTTTCTTT
TRBV28	-	-	TRBJ2-6	CASNRPRGSGANVLTF	TGTGCCAGCAACCGCCCGAGGGGTTCTGGGGCCAACGTCCTGACTTTC
TRBV5-6	TRBD2	once	TRBJ2-7	CASSQTGSGRAHEQYF	TGTGCCAGCAGCCAAACGGGTAGCGGGAGGGCCCACGAGCAGTACTTC
TRBV5-1	TRBD2	few	TRBJ2-7	CASSEGTSGYEQYF	TGCGCCAGCTCTGAGGGGACTAGCGGATACGAGCAGTACTTC
TRBV5-4	-	once	TRBJ1-2	CASSLVGIGRGYTF	TGTGCCAGCAGCTTGGTAGGTATTGGACGAGGCTACACCTTC
TRBV15	TRBD1	-	TRBJ2-1	CATSRGDRNEQFF	TGTGCCACCAGCAGGGGGGACAGGAATGAGCAGTTCTTC
TRBV5-1	-	-	TRBJ1-1	CASSWGGDTEAFF	TGCGCCAGCAGCTGGGGGGGGGACACTGAAGCTTTCTTT
TRBV5-1	TRBD2	-	TRBJ2-3	CASSLASGRSAQYF	TGCGCCAGCAGCTTGGCTAGCGGGAGGTCGGCGCAGTATTTT
TRBV9	-	-	TRBJ2-3	CASTPFIGGRNRPPETQYF	TGTGCCAGCACCCCATTCATAGGAGGTCGGAACCGTCCCCCAGAAACGCAGTATTTT
TRBV3-1/TRBV3-2	TRBD1	-	TRBJ2-7	CASSQGDRGYEQYF	TGTGCCAGCAGCCAAGGGGACAGGGGGTACGAGCAGTACTTC
TRBV7-2	TRBD1	few	TRBJ1-1	CASSLQGAMNTEAFF	TGTGCCAGCAGCCTACAGGGGGCTATGAACACTGAAGCTTTCTTT
TRBV3-1/TRBV3-2	-	-	TRBJ2-3	CASTPLVGMDTQYF	TGTGCCAGCACCCCCCTTGTGGGGATGGATACGCAGTATTTT
TRBV9	-	-	TRBJ2-4	CASSVGWDTLAKNIQYF	TGTGCCAGCAGCGTAGGCTGGGACACTCTAGCCAAAAACATTCAGTACTTC
TRBV28	-	-	TRBJ1-2	CASTIWGSYGYTF	TGTGCCAGCACCATATGGGGTAGCTATGGCTACACCTTC
TRBV5-1	-	-	TRBJ2-3	CASSETGVSTDTQYF	TGCGCCAGCAGCGAGACAGGCGTTAGCACAGATACGCAGTATTTT
TRBV5-1	-	few	TRBJ1-1	CASSLDAGTEAFF	TGCGCCAGCAGCTTGGACGCAGGCACTGAAGCTTTCTTT
TRBV18	-	-	TRBJ2-2	CASSPPNRGDTGELFF	TGTGCCAGCTCACCACCGAATCGAGGGGACACCGGGGAGCTGTTTTTT
TRBV20-1	-	once	TRBJ2-1	CSAAVFNEQFF	TGCAGTGCCGCCGTGTTCAATGAGCAGTTCTTC